These T cell receptor beta chains were read from a single sample in a study of blood T cell repertoires in COVID-19. Measured with immunoSEQ multiplex PCR; TCRdb has only the in-frame clones, and not every one. The sample yields about 250,000 clones, approximately 90% seen once. The sequencing input was PBMCs or T cells enriched from blood (not recorded which). The receptors were sampled from a man aged 40-50 years who had recovered from COVID-19. CDR3s include the opening cysteine and the closing phenylalanine or tryptophan. The order of the fields is CDR3 protein, CDR3 DNA, J gene, D gene, clone size, V gene. The D gene is left open where the match is weak. Size values are once, few and many counts, or a class for expanded clones, and some rows have none.

CDR3 protein: CASSTGAVGYTF; CDR3 DNA: TGTGCCAGCAGCACAGGGGCAGTTGGCTACACCTTC; J gene: TRBJ1-2; D gene: TRBD1; clone size: NA; V gene: TRBV6-5
CDR3 protein: CASSIGGTYRNTEAFF; CDR3 DNA: TGTGCCAGTAGTATAGGGGGGACTTACAGGAACACTGAAGCTTTCTTT; J gene: TRBJ1-1; D gene: NA; clone size: NA; V gene: TRBV19
CDR3 protein: CASSLVGLRDYGYTF; CDR3 DNA: TGCGCCAGCAGCTTGGTAGGTCTCAGGGACTATGGCTACACCTTC; J gene: TRBJ1-2; D gene: NA; clone size: NA; V gene: TRBV5-1
CDR3 protein: CASSSRTSGGEQYF; CDR3 DNA: TGCGCCAGCAGTTCCCGGACTAGCGGGGGAGAGCAGTACTTC; J gene: TRBJ2-7; D gene: TRBD2; clone size: NA; V gene: TRBV5-1
CDR3 protein: CASSPTSTSALGEQYF; CDR3 DNA: TGCGCCAGCAGCCCCACCTCCACTAGCGCACTGGGCGAGCAGTACTTC; J gene: TRBJ2-7; D gene: TRBD2; clone size: NA; V gene: TRBV5-1
CDR3 protein: CAISELAGGVETQYF; CDR3 DNA: TGTGCCATCAGTGAACTAGCGGGAGGGGTAGAGACCCAGTACTTC; J gene: TRBJ2-5; D gene: TRBD2; clone size: NA; V gene: TRBV10-3
CDR3 protein: CASRLGQGEYYEQYF; CDR3 DNA: TGCGCCAGCAGATTAGGACAGGGGGAATACTACGAGCAGTACTTC; J gene: TRBJ2-7; D gene: TRBD1; clone size: NA; V gene: TRBV5-1
CDR3 protein: CASSLSGRPNEKLFF; CDR3 DNA: TGTGCCAGCAGTCTATCAGGGCGACCTAATGAAAAACTGTTTTTT; J gene: TRBJ1-4; D gene: NA; clone size: NA; V gene: TRBV19
CDR3 protein: CASSFTGRNNEKLFF; CDR3 DNA: TGTGCCAGCAGCTTTACAGGGAGAAATAATGAAAAACTGTTTTTT; J gene: TRBJ1-4; D gene: NA; clone size: NA; V gene: TRBV7-2
CDR3 protein: CASRQTGTTNEKLFF; CDR3 DNA: TGTGCCAGCAGGCAGACAGGAACAACTAATGAAAAACTGTTTTTT; J gene: TRBJ1-4; D gene: NA; clone size: NA; V gene: TRBV7-9
CDR3 protein: CASSLGLGPTEAFF; CDR3 DNA: TGTGCCAGCAGCTTAGGTTTGGGGCCCACTGAAGCTTTCTTT; J gene: TRBJ1-1; D gene: NA; clone size: NA; V gene: TRBV7-8
CDR3 protein: CASSYSITPNEKLFF; CDR3 DNA: TGTGCCAGCAGTTACTCGATTACACCGAATGAAAAACTGTTTTTT; J gene: TRBJ1-4; D gene: NA; clone size: few; V gene: TRBV6-5
CDR3 protein: CAVQGLDGYTF; CDR3 DNA: TGTGCCGTTCAGGGGTTGGATGGCTACACCTTC; J gene: TRBJ1-2; D gene: NA; clone size: NA; V gene: TRBV12-3/TRBV12-4
CDR3 protein: CASSQGGGNTGELFF; CDR3 DNA: TGTGCCAGCAGCCAAGGAGGGGGAAACACCGGGGAGCTGTTTTTT; J gene: TRBJ2-2; D gene: NA; clone size: NA; V gene: TRBV3-1/TRBV3-2
CDR3 protein: CASSLGQKNVYGYTF; CDR3 DNA: TGTGCCAGCAGCCTGGGACAGAAGAACGTATATGGCTACACCTTC; J gene: TRBJ1-2; D gene: TRBD1; clone size: NA; V gene: TRBV4-2
CDR3 protein: CASSDRTSGNSYNEQFF; CDR3 DNA: TGTGCCAGCAGCGACCGGACTAGCGGGAATTCCTACAATGAGCAGTTCTTC; J gene: TRBJ2-1; D gene: TRBD2; clone size: NA; V gene: TRBV11-2
CDR3 protein: CASSGQSNYGYTF; CDR3 DNA: TGTGCCAGCAGTGGACAGTCTAACTATGGCTACACCTTC; J gene: TRBJ1-2; D gene: NA; clone size: NA; V gene: TRBV2
CDR3 protein: CASNPGLAGGSLETQYF; CDR3 DNA: TGTGCCAGCAACCCCGGGTTAGCGGGGGGCTCCTTAGAGACCCAGTACTTC; J gene: TRBJ2-5; D gene: TRBD2; clone size: NA; V gene: TRBV7-9
CDR3 protein: CASSSSGVVNEQFF; CDR3 DNA: TGTGCCAGTAGTTCTAGCGGGGTTGTCAATGAGCAGTTCTTC; J gene: TRBJ2-1; D gene: TRBD2; clone size: NA; V gene: TRBV19
CDR3 protein: CASSRWGGPETQYF; CDR3 DNA: TGCGCCAGCAGCCGCTGGGGGGGCCCAGAGACCCAGTACTTC; J gene: TRBJ2-5; D gene: NA; clone size: NA; V gene: TRBV4-1
CDR3 protein: CAINPGRHSPLHF; CDR3 DNA: TGTGCCATCAATCCGGGGAGGCATTCACCCCTCCACTTT; J gene: TRBJ1-6; D gene: NA; clone size: once; V gene: TRBV10-3
CDR3 protein: CASGLPSFNRGLDTEAFF; CDR3 DNA: TGTGCTAGTGGTTTGCCCAGTTTCAACAGGGGCTTGGACACTGAAGCTTTCTTT; J gene: TRBJ1-1; D gene: TRBD1; clone size: NA; V gene: TRBV12-5
CDR3 protein: CASSFGTTQNTEAFF; CDR3 DNA: TGTGCCAGCAGCTTCGGGACAACCCAGAACACTGAAGCTTTCTTT; J gene: TRBJ1-1; D gene: NA; clone size: NA; V gene: TRBV11-3
CDR3 protein: CASSLRANGELFF; CDR3 DNA: TGTGCCAGCAGCTTGCGAGCCAACGGGGAGCTGTTTTTT; J gene: TRBJ2-2; D gene: NA; clone size: NA; V gene: TRBV7-9
CDR3 protein: CSVRGIHYNEQFF; CDR3 DNA: TGCAGCGTTCGGGGTATTCACTACAATGAGCAGTTCTTC; J gene: TRBJ2-1; D gene: NA; clone size: NA; V gene: TRBV29-1
CDR3 protein: CASSLDGGYNEQFF; CDR3 DNA: TGTGCCAGCAGCTTAGATGGAGGATACAATGAGCAGTTCTTC; J gene: TRBJ2-1; D gene: NA; clone size: NA; V gene: TRBV11-2
CDR3 protein: CASSPMTAMNTEAFF; CDR3 DNA: TGTGCCAGCTCACCTATGACAGCCATGAACACTGAAGCTTTCTTT; J gene: TRBJ1-1; D gene: NA; clone size: once; V gene: TRBV18
CDR3 protein: CASSLGGAGETQYF; CDR3 DNA: TGTGCCAGCAGCTTAGGGGGGGCCGGAGAGACCCAGTACTTC; J gene: TRBJ2-5; D gene: NA; clone size: NA; V gene: TRBV7-3
CDR3 protein: CASSLTSGSRIPSHGELFF; CDR3 DNA: TGTGCCAGCAGCTTAACTAGCGGGAGCCGGATACCGAGTCACGGGGAGCTGTTTTTT; J gene: TRBJ2-2; D gene: TRBD2; clone size: NA; V gene: TRBV7-6
CDR3 protein: CASNLQGITSYEQYF; CDR3 DNA: TGCGCCAGCAACCTACAGGGAATTACCTCCTACGAGCAGTACTTC; J gene: TRBJ2-7; D gene: NA; clone size: NA; V gene: TRBV5-1